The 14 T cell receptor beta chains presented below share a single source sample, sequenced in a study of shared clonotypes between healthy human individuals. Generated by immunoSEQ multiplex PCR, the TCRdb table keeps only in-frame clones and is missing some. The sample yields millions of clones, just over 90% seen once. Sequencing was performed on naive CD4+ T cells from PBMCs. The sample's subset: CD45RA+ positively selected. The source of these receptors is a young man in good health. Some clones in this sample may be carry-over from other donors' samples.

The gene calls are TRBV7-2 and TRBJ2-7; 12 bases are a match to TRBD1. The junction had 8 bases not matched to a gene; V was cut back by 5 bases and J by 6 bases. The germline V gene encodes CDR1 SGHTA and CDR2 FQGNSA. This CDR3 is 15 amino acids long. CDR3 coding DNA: TGTGCCAGCAGCGCTACCGGGACAGGGGGCGGCGAGCAGTACTTC. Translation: CASSATGTGGGEQYF.

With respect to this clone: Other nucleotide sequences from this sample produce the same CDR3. The CDR3 nucleotides are TGCGCCAGCAGCCAAGAACTAGGGACCTACGAGCAGTACTTC. Protein: CASSQELGTYEQYF. V gene TRBV4-3 combines with J gene TRBJ2-7; weak D call: TRBD2 (5 bases). The germline V gene has CDR1 LGHNA and CDR2 YSLEER. V was clipped by 0 bases and J by 2 bases, with 8 bases between them. The CDR3 extends over 14 amino acids.

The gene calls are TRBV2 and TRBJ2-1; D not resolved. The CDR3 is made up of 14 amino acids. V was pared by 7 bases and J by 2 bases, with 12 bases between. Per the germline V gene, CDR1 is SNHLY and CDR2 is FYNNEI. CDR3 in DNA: TGTGCCAGCAAGTTTACGCGGCCCTACAATGAGCAGTTCTTC. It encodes CASKFTRPYNEQFF.

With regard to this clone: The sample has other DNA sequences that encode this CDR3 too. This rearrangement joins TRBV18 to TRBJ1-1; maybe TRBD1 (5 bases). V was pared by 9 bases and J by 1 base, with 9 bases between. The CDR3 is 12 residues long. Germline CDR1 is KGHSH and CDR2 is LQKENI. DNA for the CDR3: TGTGCCAGTTCGGGGGGGAACACTGAAGCTTTCTTT. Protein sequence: CASSGGNTEAFF.

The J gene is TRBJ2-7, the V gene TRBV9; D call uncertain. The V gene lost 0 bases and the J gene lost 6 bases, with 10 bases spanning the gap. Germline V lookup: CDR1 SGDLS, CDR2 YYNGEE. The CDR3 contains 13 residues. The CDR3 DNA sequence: TGTGCCAGCAGCGTAGAGTCGGTGAGCGAGCAGTACTTC. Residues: CASSVESVSEQYF.

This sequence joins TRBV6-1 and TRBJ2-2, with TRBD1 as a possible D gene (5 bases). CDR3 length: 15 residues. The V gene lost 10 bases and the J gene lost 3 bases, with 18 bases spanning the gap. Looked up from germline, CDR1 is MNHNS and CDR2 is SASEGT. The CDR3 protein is CATSFRVLDTGELFF. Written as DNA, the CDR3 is TGTGCCACCTCGTTCAGGGTTTTGGACACCGGGGAGCTGTTTTTT.

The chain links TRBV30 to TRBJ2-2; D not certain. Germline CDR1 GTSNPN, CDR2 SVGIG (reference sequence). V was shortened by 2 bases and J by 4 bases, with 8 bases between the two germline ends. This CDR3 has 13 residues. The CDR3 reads CAWSPRPTGELFF. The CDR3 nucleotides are TGTGCCTGGAGTCCACGTCCCACCGGGGAGCTGTTTTTT.

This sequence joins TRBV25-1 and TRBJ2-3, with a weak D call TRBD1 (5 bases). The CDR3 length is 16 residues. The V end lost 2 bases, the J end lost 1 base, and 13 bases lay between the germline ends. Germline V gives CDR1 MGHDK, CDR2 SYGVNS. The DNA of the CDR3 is TGTGCCAGCAGTGAAGGCCAGGGCGTTGGCACAGATACGCAGTATTTT. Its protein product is CASSEGQGVGTDTQYF.

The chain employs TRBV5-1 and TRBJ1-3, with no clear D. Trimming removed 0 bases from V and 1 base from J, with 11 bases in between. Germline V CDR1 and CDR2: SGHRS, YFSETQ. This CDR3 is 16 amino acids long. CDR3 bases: TGCGCCAGCAGCTTGGTAGTCGGTCTTTCTGGAAACACCATATATTTT. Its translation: CASSLVVGLSGNTIYF.

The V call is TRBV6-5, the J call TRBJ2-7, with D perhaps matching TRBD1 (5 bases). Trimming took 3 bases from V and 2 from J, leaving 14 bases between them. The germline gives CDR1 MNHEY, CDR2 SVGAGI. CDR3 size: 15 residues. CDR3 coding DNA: TGTGCCAGCAGTTATAAGGAAAGGGGCCCCTACGAGCAGTACTTC. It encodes CASSYKERGPYEQYF.

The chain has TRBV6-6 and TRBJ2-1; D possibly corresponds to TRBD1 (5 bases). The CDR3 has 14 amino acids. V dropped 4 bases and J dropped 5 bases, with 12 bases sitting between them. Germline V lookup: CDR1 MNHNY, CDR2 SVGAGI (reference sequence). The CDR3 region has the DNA TGTGCCAGCAGTTCCGACAGAAACAACAATGAGCAGTTCTTC. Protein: CASSSDRNNNEQFF.

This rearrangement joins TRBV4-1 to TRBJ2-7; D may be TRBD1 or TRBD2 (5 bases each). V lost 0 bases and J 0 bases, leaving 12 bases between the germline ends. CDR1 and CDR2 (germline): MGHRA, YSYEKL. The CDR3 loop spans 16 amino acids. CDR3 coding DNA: TGCGCCAGCAGCCAAGATCTGGCAGGGAGCTCCTACGAGCAGTACTTC. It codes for CASSQDLAGSSYEQYF.

The CDR3 DNA is TGTGCCAGCAGCTTCTACCCCACTTACAATGAGCAGTTCTTC. Translation: CASSFYPTYNEQFF. J is TRBJ2-1 and V is TRBV7-2; D call uncertain. Germline CDR1 reads SGHTA; CDR2 reads FQGNSA. The CDR3 contains 14 residues. Trimming took 3 bases from V and 4 from J, leaving 10 bases between them.

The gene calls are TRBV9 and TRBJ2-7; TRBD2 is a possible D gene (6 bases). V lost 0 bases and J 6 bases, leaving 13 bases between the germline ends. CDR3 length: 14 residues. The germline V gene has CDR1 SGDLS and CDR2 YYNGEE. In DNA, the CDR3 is TGTGCCAGCAGCGTAGGGAGGGCCGGGTTCGAGCAGTACTTC. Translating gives CASSVGRAGFEQYF. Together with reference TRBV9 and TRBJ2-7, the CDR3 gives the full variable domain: DSGVTQTPKHLITATGQRVTLRCSPRSGDLSVYWYQQSLDQGLQFLIQYYNGEERAKGNILERFSAQQFPDLHSELNLSSLELGDSALYFCASSVGRAGFEQYFGPGTRLTVT.